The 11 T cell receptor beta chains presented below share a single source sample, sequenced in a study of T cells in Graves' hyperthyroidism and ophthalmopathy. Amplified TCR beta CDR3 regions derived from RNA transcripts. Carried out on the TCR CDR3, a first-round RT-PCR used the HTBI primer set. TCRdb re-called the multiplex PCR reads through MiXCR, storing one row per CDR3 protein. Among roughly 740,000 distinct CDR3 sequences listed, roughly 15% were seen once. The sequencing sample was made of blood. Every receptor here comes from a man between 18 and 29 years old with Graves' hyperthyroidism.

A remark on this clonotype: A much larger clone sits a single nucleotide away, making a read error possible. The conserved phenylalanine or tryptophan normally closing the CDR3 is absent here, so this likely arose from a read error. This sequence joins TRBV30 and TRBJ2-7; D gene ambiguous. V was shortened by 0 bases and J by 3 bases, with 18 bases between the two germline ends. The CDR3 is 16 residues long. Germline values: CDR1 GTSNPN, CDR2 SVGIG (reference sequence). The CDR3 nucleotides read TGTGCCTGGAGTGTACTGTCAACTCTGACAAACTACGAGCAGTACCTC. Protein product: CAWSVLSTLTNYEQYL.

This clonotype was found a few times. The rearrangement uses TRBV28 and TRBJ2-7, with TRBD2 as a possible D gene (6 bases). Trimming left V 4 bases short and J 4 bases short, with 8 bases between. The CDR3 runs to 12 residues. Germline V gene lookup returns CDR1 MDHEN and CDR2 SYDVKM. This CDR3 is CASSWSGYEQYF. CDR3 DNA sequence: TGTGCCAGCAGTTGGAGCGGGTACGAGCAGTACTTC.

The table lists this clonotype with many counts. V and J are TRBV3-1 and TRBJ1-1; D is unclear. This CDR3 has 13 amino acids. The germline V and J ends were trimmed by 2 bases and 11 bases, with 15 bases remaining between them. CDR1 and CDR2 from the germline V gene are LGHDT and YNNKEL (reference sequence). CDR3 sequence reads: CASSQMAARRAFF. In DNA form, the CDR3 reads TGTGCCAGCAGCCAAATGGCAGCCCGGCGGGCTTTCTTT.

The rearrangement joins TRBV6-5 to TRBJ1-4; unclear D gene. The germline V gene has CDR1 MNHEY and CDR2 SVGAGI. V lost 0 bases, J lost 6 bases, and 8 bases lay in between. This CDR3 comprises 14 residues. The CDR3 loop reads CASSYSGEDEKLFF. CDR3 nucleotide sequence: TGTGCCAGCAGTTACTCGGGAGAGGATGAAAAACTGTTTTTT.

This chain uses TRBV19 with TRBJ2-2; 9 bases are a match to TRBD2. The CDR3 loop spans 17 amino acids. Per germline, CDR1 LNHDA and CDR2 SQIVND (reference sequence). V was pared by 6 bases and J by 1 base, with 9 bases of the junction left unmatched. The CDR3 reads CASSYKILAGNTGELFF. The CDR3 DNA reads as TGTGCCAGTAGCTACAAAATACTAGCGGGGAACACCGGGGAGCTGTTTTTT. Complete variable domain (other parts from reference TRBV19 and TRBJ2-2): DGGITQSPKYLFRKEGQNVTLSCEQNLNHDAMYWYRQDPGQGLRLIYYSQIVNDFQKGDIAEGYSVSREKKESFPLTVTSAQKNPTAFYLCASSYKILAGNTGELFFGEGSRLTVL.

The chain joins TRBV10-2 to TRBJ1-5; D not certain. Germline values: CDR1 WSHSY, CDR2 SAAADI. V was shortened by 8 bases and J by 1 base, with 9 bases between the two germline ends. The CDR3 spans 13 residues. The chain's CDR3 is CASGETSNQPQHF. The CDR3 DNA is TGCGCCAGCGGGGAGACAAGCAATCAGCCCCAGCATTTT.

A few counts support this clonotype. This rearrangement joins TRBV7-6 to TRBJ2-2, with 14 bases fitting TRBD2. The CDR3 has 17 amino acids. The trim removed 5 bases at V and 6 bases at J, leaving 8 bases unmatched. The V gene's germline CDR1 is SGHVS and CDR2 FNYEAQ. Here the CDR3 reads CASSMGTSGRLAGELFF. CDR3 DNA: TGTGCCAGCAGCATGGGGACTAGCGGGAGATTGGCCGGGGAGCTGTTTTTT. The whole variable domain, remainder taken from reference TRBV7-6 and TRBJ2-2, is GAGVSQSPRYKVTKRGQDVALRCDPISGHVSLYWYRQALGQGPEFLTYFNYEAQQDKSGLPNDRFSAERPEGSISTLTIQRTEQRDSAMYRCASSMGTSGRLAGELFFGEGSRLTVL.

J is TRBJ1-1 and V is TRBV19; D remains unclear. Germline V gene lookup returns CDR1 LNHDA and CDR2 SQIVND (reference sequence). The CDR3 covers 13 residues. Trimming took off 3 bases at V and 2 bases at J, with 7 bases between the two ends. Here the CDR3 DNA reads TGTGCCAGTAGTATCGTACGCAACACTGAAGCTTTCTTT. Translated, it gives CASSIVRNTEAFF.

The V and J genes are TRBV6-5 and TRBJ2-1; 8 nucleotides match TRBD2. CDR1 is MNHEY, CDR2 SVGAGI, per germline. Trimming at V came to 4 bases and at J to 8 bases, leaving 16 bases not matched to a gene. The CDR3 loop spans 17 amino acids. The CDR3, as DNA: TGTGCCAGCAGTTTAAAACCCGGGACTAGGAGGGTATATGAGCAGTTCTTC. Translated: CASSLKPGTRRVYEQFF.

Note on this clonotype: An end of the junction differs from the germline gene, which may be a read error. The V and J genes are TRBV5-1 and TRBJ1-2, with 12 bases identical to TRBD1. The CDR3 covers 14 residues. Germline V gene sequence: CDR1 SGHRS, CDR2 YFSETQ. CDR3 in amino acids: CGSSVSGTGGGYTF. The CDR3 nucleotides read TGCGGCAGCAGCGTTTCCGGGACAGGGGGCGGCTACACCTTC. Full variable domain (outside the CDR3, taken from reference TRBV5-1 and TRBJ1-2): KAGVTQTPRYLIKTRGQQVTLSCSPISGHRSVSWYQQTPGQGLQFLFEYFSETQRNKGNFPGRFSGRQFSNSRSEMNVSTLELGDSALYLCGSSVSGTGGGYTFGSGTRLTVV.

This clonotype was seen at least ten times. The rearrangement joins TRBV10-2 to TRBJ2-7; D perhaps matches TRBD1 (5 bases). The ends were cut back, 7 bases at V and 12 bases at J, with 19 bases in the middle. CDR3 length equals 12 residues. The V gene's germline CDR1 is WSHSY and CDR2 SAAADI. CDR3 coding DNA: TGCGCCAGCACCCAAGGAGACAGTAATCCGTACTTC. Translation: CASTQGDSNPYF.